This T cell receptor (beta chain) was identified in a study of graft-versus-host responses after intestinal transplantation. Study in general: Anti-thymocyte globulin served as induction for all recipients, who then took tacrolimus and steroids for three to four years. Study-level points and caveats: Present in recipient marrow, GvH clones included some that appeared first in ileum or blood.

Germline V gene lookup returns CDR1 SEHNR and CDR2 FQNEAQ (reference sequence). Trimming took 10 bases from V and 5 from J; bases not matched to a gene: 14. The length of the CDR3 is 15 residues. This clone was detected only once. What it binds is not known. The assay was immunoSEQ multiplex PCR, and TCRdb's table has in-frame clones only and misses some. This sample has around 77,000 clones; over 85% occur once, and the top ten carry over 0.45%. The source of this sequence is a human donor who received an intestinal transplant. V gene TRBV7-9 combines with J gene TRBJ2-7; 10 bases line up with TRBD1. The input for sequencing was unstimulated CD8+ T cells sorted from spleen or lymph node cells, taken before intestinal transplant. The CDR3 is CATLTGGANLDEQYF. The CDR3 DNA reads TGTGCCACCCTGACAGGGGGCGCGAATCTGGACGAGCAGTACTTC.